This T cell receptor (beta chain) was recorded in a study of T cell responses to AZD1222 COVID-19 vaccine. Study outcomes and limitations: Vaccine-associated CD4 TCRs spanned spike, dominant at 160-218 and 743-854.

The V end was cut by 3 bases, the J end by 3 bases, with 18 bases between. The CDR3 totals 16 residues. Germline CDR1 reads SQVTM; CDR2 reads ANQGSEA. Some clones are missing from TCRdb's copy, which holds only in-frame ones; the method was immunoSEQ multiplex PCR. In the table there are about 100,000 clones, 70% to 90% of which are singletons. On this clone itself: No antigen is known for it.

The sequencing used peripheral blood, collected on day 0 of AZD1222 vaccination. The origin of this receptor is an adult in good health. V is TRBV29-1 and J is TRBJ2-1; the D gene could be TRBD1 or TRBD2 (5 bases each). The CDR3 DNA reads as TGCAGCGTTGAGGGGGTCCGGGGCGGCAACTACAATGAGCAGTTCTTC. Translation gives CSVEGVRGGNYNEQFF.